The 10 T cell receptor beta chains below come from one sample, sequenced in a study of CD8+ T cells in alopecia areata. Extraction of RNA preceded its reverse transcription into cDNA, which served as the sequencing template. Method: immunoSEQ multiplex PCR; TCRdb's copy keeps in-frame clones and lacks some. The sample shows 9,900 or so clones, roughly 59% of them seen only once. Alopecia areata patients provided lesional scalp punch biopsies and peripheral blood. The input for sequencing was skin, taken at week 0. These TCRs come from a human donor with alopecia areata.

V gene TRBV4-1 combines with J gene TRBJ2-4; the match to TRBD1 covers 8 bases. CDR3 length: 13 residues. V lost 4 bases, J lost 8 bases, and 4 bases stayed unmatched. CDR1 and CDR2 from the germline V gene are MGHRA and YSYEKL. The CDR3 here is CASSPRQGYIQYF. In nucleotides, the CDR3 is TGCGCCAGCAGCCCCCGACAGGGGTACATTCAGTACTTC.

The chain couples TRBV11-2 to TRBJ2-5, with TRBD2 matching over 7 bases. This CDR3 spans 15 amino acids. V shed 1 base, J shed 5 bases, and the junction held 7 bases outside the gene matches. CDR1 and CDR2 (germline): SGHAT, FQNNGV. CDR3 sequence reads: CASSLGSGDRETQYF. The CDR3 DNA sequence: TGTGCCAGCAGCTTAGGAAGCGGGGATAGGGAGACCCAGTACTTC. The complete variable domain, with remaining parts taken from reference TRBV11-2 and TRBJ2-5, reads EAGVAQSPRYKIIEKRQSVAFWCNPISGHATLYWYQQILGQGPKLLIQFQNNGVVDDSQLPKDRFSAERLKGVDSTLKIQPAKLEDSAVYLCASSLGSGDRETQYFGPGTRLLVL.

The chain employs TRBV18 and TRBJ2-5, with D perhaps TRBD1 or TRBD2 (5 bases each). From germline, CDR1 is KGHSH and CDR2 LQKENI. The CDR3 consists of 15 residues. The V end lost 3 bases, the J end lost 0 bases, and 11 bases lay between the germline ends. In DNA, the CDR3 is TGTGCCAGCTCACCGGCCCAGGGAGACCAAGAGACCCAGTACTTC. Amino acid sequence: CASSPAQGDQETQYF.

This clone showed up just a few times. The V call is TRBV7-9, the J call TRBJ1-1; D is unclear. The CDR3 contains 15 residues. The germline V and J ends were trimmed by 3 bases and 3 bases, with 14 bases remaining between them. The germline CDR1 and CDR2 sequences are SEHNR and FQNEAQ (reference sequence). For the CDR3, the DNA is TGTGCCAGCAGCTTTGGTAATTGGGGTCACACTGAAGCTTTCTTT. It is translated as CASSFGNWGHTEAFF.

The table lists this clone with a few counts. V and J are TRBV18 and TRBJ1-5; no firm D call. The CDR3 is 14 amino acids. The V gene's germline CDR1 is KGHSH and CDR2 LQKENI. V was cut by 1 base and J by 5 bases, with 9 bases left in between. As DNA, the CDR3 is TGTGCCAGCTCACCACGTCGCGGAGATCAGCCCCAGCATTTT. Its protein product is CASSPRRGDQPQHF.

The chain combines TRBV6-5 with TRBJ1-1; 7 bases are a match to TRBD1. Germline CDR1 is MNHEY and CDR2 is SVGAGI. Trimming cost V 5 bases and J 6 bases; bases outside gene matches: 9. The CDR3 totals 14 residues. The CDR3 DNA is TGTGCCAGCAGTGAATTTCAGACAGGGTCTGAAGCTTTCTTT. Translated: CASSEFQTGSEAFF.

The V gene is TRBV6-1, the J gene TRBJ2-3, with 10 nucleotides matching TRBD2. Germline loops: CDR1 MNHNS, CDR2 SASEGT. V shed 1 base, J shed 8 bases, and the junction held 9 bases outside the gene matches. The CDR3 runs 16 residues. CDR3 sequence reads: CASSEGLSGGQGTQYF. Written as DNA, the CDR3 is TGTGCCAGCAGTGAAGGGCTTAGCGGGGGGCAGGGTACGCAGTATTTT.

The rearrangement links TRBV6-5 to TRBJ2-5; D is unclear. V was cut by 3 bases and J by 4 bases, with 3 bases left in between. CDR3 length: 11 residues. Germline CDR1 reads MNHEY; CDR2 reads SVGAGI. This CDR3 reads CASSYRETQYF. The DNA for the CDR3 is TGTGCCAGCAGTTATAGAGAGACCCAGTACTTC.

The V gene is TRBV2, the J gene TRBJ2-2; TRBD2 aligns across 7 bases. The CDR3 spans 14 residues. Germline loops: CDR1 SNHLY, CDR2 FYNNEI. The CDR3 reads CAGERDSNTGELFF. DNA for the CDR3: TGTGCTGGGGAGCGGGACTCGAACACCGGGGAGCTGTTTTTT. The full variable domain, with the rest looked up from reference TRBV2 and TRBJ2-2, is EPEVTQTPSHQVTQMGQEVILRCVPISNHLYFYWYRQILGQKVEFLVSFYNNEISEKSEIFDDQFSVERPDGSNFTLKIRSTKLEDSAMYFCAGERDSNTGELFFGEGSRLTVL.

The rearrangement links TRBV6-5 to TRBJ1-5; tentatively, D is TRBD1 (6 bases). This CDR3 contains 14 residues. Trimming cost V 4 bases and J 2 bases, with 9 bases left between them. Germline V lookup: CDR1 MNHEY, CDR2 SVGAGI. The CDR3 here is CASSSTGGNQPQHF. The CDR3 nucleotides are TGTGCCAGCAGTTCGACAGGAGGCAATCAGCCCCAGCATTTT.